This T cell receptor (beta chain) appears in the sequencing data of a study of T cell responses to AZD1222 COVID-19 vaccine. Study-level findings and limits: AZD1222 recipients seropositive at baseline numbered only six. The repertoires were collected only after the peak T cell response. Clonal diversity may have been underestimated, and the donors were mostly white British, with more females than males.

In the case of this clone: Its antigen remains unknown.

Profiling relied on immunoSEQ multiplex PCR, and the TCRdb table lists in-frame clones only, not all of them. The sample records 110,000 to 150,000 clones, approximately 91% being singletons. The source was peripheral blood, collected on day 0 of AZD1222 vaccination. The TCR was taken from an adult in good health.

The CDR3: CASSPAPGRGQTEAFF. In DNA, the CDR3 is TGCGCCAGCAGCCCAGCGCCCGGCAGGGGGCAGACTGAAGCTTTCTTT. V is TRBV4-1 and J is TRBJ1-1, with TRBD1 identical over 8 bases. The CDR3 totals 16 residues. V was pared by 4 bases and J by 5 bases, with 12 bases of the junction left unmatched. CDR1 and CDR2 (germline): MGHRA, YSYEKL.